This is a list of T cell receptor beta chains from one sample in a study of blood T cell repertoires in COVID-19. Generated by immunoSEQ multiplex PCR, the TCRdb table keeps only in-frame clones and is missing some. In the table there are more than 300,000 clones, roughly 86% of which are singletons. The material sequenced was peripheral blood. The source is a woman aged 45 to 65 with acute or convalescent COVID-19. The CDR3 runs from the conserved cysteine through the conserved F or W. A D gene is named only where the DNA matches it firmly. Clone size appears in some rows only: once, few, many, or a class for an expanded clone.

j_call | v_call | clone_size | d_call | cdr3_aa | cdr3_nt
TRBJ2-4 | TRBV19 | - | TRBD2 | CASRGSGLAERLAKNIQYF | TGTGCCAGTAGGGGGTCGGGACTAGCGGAAAGACTAGCCAAAAACATTCAGTACTTC
TRBJ2-2 | TRBV4-3 | - | - | CASSQIPGHENTGELFF | TGCGCCAGCAGCCAAATCCCTGGGCACGAGAACACCGGGGAGCTGTTTTTT
TRBJ1-2 | TRBV7-9 | - | TRBD1 | CATEKRTGGRWGYTF | TGTGCCACGGAAAAACGGACAGGGGGCCGGTGGGGCTACACCTTC
TRBJ2-7 | TRBV28 | few | - | CASSFDGGSPEQYF | TGTGCCAGCAGTTTCGACGGCGGTTCCCCTGAGCAGTACTTC
TRBJ2-3 | TRBV7-8 | - | TRBD1 | CASSYRGGDTQYF | TGTGCCAGCAGCTACAGGGGCGGTGATACGCAGTATTTT
TRBJ2-7 | TRBV21-1 | - | - | CASSNRTEGAPYEQYF | TGTGCCAGCAGCAACCGGACGGAGGGGGCCCCCTACGAGCAGTACTTC
TRBJ2-1 | TRBV2 | - | - | CASKRATMNEQFF | TGTGCCAGCAAGCGGGCCACAATGAATGAGCAGTTCTTC
TRBJ2-7 | TRBV3-1/TRBV3-2 | - | - | CASSPPVGLASEQYF | TGTGCCAGCAGCCCCCCGGTCGGGCTAGCGAGCGAGCAGTACTTC
TRBJ1-4 | TRBV7-2 | - | TRBD1 | CASSNTGGREKLFF | TGTGCCAGCAGCAACACAGGGGGCCGGGAAAAACTGTTTTTT
TRBJ2-5 | TRBV5-4 | - | TRBD2 | CASSFGTSAQETQYF | TGTGCCAGCAGCTTTGGGACTAGCGCACAAGAGACCCAGTACTTC
TRBJ2-2 | TRBV21-1 | - | - | CASSKGGLDCTGELFF | TGTGCCAGCAGCAAAGGGGGACTAGACTGCACCGGGGAGCTGTTTTTT
TRBJ1-6 | TRBV7-9 | - | TRBD1 | CASSSQPGQGISPLHF | TGTGCCAGCAGCTCCCAACCCGGACAGGGAATTTCACCCCTCCACTTT
TRBJ2-5 | TRBV19 | - | TRBD2 | CASTRGSRETQYF | TGTGCCAGTACCCGCGGGAGTAGAGAGACCCAGTACTTC
TRBJ1-4 | TRBV28 | - | TRBD1 | CASSRDRGATNEKLFF | TGTGCCAGCAGTCGGGACAGGGGGGCCACTAATGAAAAACTGTTTTTT
TRBJ1-4 | TRBV27 | - | - | CASSSRNPGAEKLFF | TGTGCCAGCAGTAGCCGGAACCCGGGAGCCGAAAAACTGTTTTTT
TRBJ1-1 | TRBV11-3 | - | TRBD1 | CASSPGTVNTEAFF | TGTGCCAGCAGCCCCGGGACAGTGAACACTGAAGCTTTCTTT
TRBJ2-5 | TRBV5-1 | - | TRBD2 | CASSWTPGLAGKETQYF | TGCGCCAGCAGCTGGACGCCGGGACTAGCGGGAAAGGAGACCCAGTACTTC
TRBJ2-7 | TRBV5-6 | few | TRBD2 | CASGPGLADVEQYF | TGTGCCAGCGGCCCGGGACTAGCGGACGTTGAGCAGTACTTC
TRBJ2-7 | TRBV6-5 | - | TRBD1 | CASSYSQGDEQYF | TGTGCCAGCAGTTACTCGCAGGGGGACGAGCAGTACTTC
TRBJ2-7 | TRBV5-4 | - | TRBD2 | CASAPGLARGERGSEQYF | TGTGCCAGCGCCCCGGGACTAGCGAGAGGAGAAAGAGGATCCGAGCAGTACTTC
TRBJ1-3 | TRBV19 | - | - | CASSIPEQGYGNTIYF | TGTGCCAGTAGTATCCCAGAACAGGGTTATGGAAACACCATATATTTT
TRBJ2-7 | TRBV27 | - | - | CASSLSSLGDYEQYF | TGTGCCAGCAGTTTATCGTCGCTAGGGGACTACGAGCAGTACTTC